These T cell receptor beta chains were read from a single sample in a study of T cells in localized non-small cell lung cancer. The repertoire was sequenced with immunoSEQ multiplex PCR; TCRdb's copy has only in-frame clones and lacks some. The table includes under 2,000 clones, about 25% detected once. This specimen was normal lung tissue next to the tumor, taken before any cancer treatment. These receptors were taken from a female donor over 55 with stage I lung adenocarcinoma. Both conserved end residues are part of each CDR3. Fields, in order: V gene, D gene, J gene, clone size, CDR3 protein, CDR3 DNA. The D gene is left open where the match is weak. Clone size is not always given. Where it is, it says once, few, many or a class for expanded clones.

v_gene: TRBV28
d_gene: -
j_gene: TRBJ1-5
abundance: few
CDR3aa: CASSSLVQPQHF
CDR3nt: TGTGCCAGCAGTTCCCTCGTTCAGCCCCAGCATTTT

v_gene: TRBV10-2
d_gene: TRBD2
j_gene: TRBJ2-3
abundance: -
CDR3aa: CARTSGGDTQYF
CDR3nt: TGCGCCAGGACTAGCGGGGGAGATACGCAGTATTTT

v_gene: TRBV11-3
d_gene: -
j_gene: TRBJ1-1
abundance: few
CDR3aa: CASSPSAGRPEAFF
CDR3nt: TGTGCCAGCAGCCCTTCAGCCGGCCGTCCTGAAGCTTTCTTT

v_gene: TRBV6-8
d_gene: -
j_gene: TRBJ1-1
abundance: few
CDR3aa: CASRRGRGSTEAFF
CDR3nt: TGTGCCAGCAGACGGGGACGGGGCAGCACTGAAGCTTTCTTT

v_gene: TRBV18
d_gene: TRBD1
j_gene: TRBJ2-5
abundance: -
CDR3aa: CASSNTGGETQYF
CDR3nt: TGTGCCAGCTCAAATACAGGGGGAGAGACCCAGTACTTC

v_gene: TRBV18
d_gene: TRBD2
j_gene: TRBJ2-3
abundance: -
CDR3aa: CASSHGDYSSTDTQYF
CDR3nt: TGTGCCAGCTCACACGGGGACTACTCTAGCACAGATACGCAGTATTTT

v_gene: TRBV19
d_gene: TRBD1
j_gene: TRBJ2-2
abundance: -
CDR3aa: CASSIFDRVTGELFF
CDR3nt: TGTGCCAGTAGTATATTTGACAGGGTTACCGGGGAGCTGTTTTTT

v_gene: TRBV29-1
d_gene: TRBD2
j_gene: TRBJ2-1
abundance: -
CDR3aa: CSVAGTSGRNSDEQFF
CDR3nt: TGCAGCGTTGCGGGGACTAGCGGGAGAAACTCGGATGAGCAGTTCTTC

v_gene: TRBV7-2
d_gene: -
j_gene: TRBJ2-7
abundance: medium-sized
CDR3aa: CASSQGGAYEQYF
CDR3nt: TGTGCCAGCTCCCAAGGGGGAGCGTACGAGCAGTACTTC

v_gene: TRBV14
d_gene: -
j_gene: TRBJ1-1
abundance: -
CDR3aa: CASSPRGNTEAFF
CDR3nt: TGTGCCAGCAGCCCTCGCGGGAACACTGAAGCTTTCTTT

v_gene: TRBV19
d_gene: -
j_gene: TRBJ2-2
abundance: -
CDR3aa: CATGTPNTGELFF
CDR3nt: TGTGCCACCGGGACACCTAACACCGGGGAGCTGTTTTTT

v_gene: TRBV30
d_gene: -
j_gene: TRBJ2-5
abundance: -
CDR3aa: CAWQRPGVETQYF
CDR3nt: TGTGCCTGGCAGCGACCAGGGGTAGAGACCCAGTACTTC

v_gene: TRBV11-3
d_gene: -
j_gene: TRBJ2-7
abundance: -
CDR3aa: CASSLAMGASEQYF
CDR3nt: TGTGCCAGCAGCTTGGCAATGGGGGCCTCCGAGCAGTACTTC

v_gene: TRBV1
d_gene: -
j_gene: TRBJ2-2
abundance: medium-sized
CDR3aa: CTSSQSGKAGELFF
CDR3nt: TGCACCAGCAGCCAGAGCGGGAAGGCCGGGGAGCTGTTTTTT

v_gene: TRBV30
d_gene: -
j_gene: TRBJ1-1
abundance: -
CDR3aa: CAWSVVQGMAFF
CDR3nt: TGTGCCTGGAGTGTAGTTCAGGGGATGGCTTTCTTT

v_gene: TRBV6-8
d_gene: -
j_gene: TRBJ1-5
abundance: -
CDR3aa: CASTTQMGDQPQHF
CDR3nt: TGTGCCAGCACCACCCAAATGGGGGATCAGCCCCAGCATTTT

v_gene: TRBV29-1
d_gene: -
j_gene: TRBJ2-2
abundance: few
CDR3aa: CSVRQNTGELFF
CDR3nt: TGCAGCGTTAGGCAAAACACCGGGGAGCTGTTTTTT

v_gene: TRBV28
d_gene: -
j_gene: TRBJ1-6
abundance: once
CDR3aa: CAGRRGDSPLHF
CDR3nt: TGTGCCGGACGGCGGGGGGATTCACCCCTCCACTTT